What follows are 9 T cell receptor beta chains derived from one specimen sequenced in a study of blood T cell repertoires in COVID-19. Repertoires were generated with immunoSEQ multiplex PCR, while TCRdb's copy carries only in-frame clones and drops some. The sample shows 100,000 or so clones, about four fifths of them seen only once. Material for sequencing was peripheral blood. All receptors come from a middle-aged man with active or convalescent COVID-19.

The chain combines TRBV5-1 with TRBJ2-7; no definite D call. V lost 1 base and J lost 6, with 14 bases in between. CDR1 and CDR2 from the germline V gene are SGHRS and YFSETQ. The CDR3 totals 14 residues. The chain's CDR3 is CASSLIQEQGEQYF. Written as DNA, the CDR3 is TGCGCCAGCAGCTTGATCCAGGAACAAGGCGAGCAGTACTTC. The variable domain in full, completed from reference TRBV5-1 and TRBJ2-7, reads KAGVTQTPRYLIKTRGQQVTLSCSPISGHRSVSWYQQTPGQGLQFLFEYFSETQRNKGNFPGRFSGRQFSNSRSEMNVSTLELGDSALYLCASSLIQEQGEQYFGPGTRLTVT.

This clone was seen a single time. The chain links TRBV7-2 to TRBJ2-2; perhaps TRBD2 as D (5 bases). The V and J ends lost 6 bases and 5 bases respectively, with 13 bases between them. This CDR3 has 14 amino acids. Germline-derived CDR1 and CDR2 are SGHTA and FQGNSA. CDR3 protein: CASRDPGETGELFF. In nucleotides, the CDR3 is TGTGCCAGCAGGGATCCCGGGGAGACCGGGGAGCTGTTTTTT.

A single count supports this clone. The chain joins TRBV6-5 to TRBJ2-7, with D unresolved. Trimming took off 5 bases at V and 3 bases at J, with 17 bases between the two ends. This CDR3 region has 15 residues. CDR1 is MNHEY and CDR2 is SVGAGI in the germline V gene. In nucleotides, the CDR3 is TGTGCCAGCAGTCGCCTCAGGTCGGTTGGCTACGAGCAGTACTTC. Translating it yields CASSRLRSVGYEQYF.

The V and J genes are TRBV28 and TRBJ1-6; the D gene is possibly TRBD1 (6 bases). Germline-derived CDR1 and CDR2 are MDHEN and SYDVKM. Trimming stripped 6 bases from V and 5 bases from J, with 11 bases between. The length of the CDR3 is 14 residues. CDR3 residues: CASRLGQNNSPLHF. In nucleotides, the CDR3 is TGTGCCAGCAGGCTCGGACAGAATAATTCACCCCTCCACTTT.

This rearrangement joins TRBV15 to TRBJ2-3; TRBD2 agrees at 12 bases. Germline CDR1 is LNHNV and CDR2 is YYDKDF (reference sequence). V trimming: 5 bases; J trimming: 5 bases; junction bases outside the gene matches: 14. This CDR3 has 18 residues. This CDR3 reads CATSDGTSGRRRGDTQYF. The DNA for the CDR3 is TGTGCCACCAGCGATGGGACTAGCGGGCGAAGGAGAGGAGATACGCAGTATTTT.

V is TRBV14 and J is TRBJ1-1, with D uncertain. Germline V CDR1 and CDR2: SGHDN, FVKESK. The V and J ends lost 1 base and 5 bases respectively, with 8 bases between them. The CDR3 extends over 13 amino acids. As DNA, the CDR3 is TGTGCCAGCAGCCAAGTCGAGGGTACTGAAGCTTTCTTT. It codes for CASSQVEGTEAFF.

V and J are TRBV14 and TRBJ2-5; the match to TRBD2 covers 7 bases. The germline gives CDR1 SGHDN, CDR2 FVKESK. This CDR3 has 13 amino acids. V lost 4 bases to trimming and J lost 4 bases; unmatched junction nucleotides: 3. CDR3 nucleotides: TGTGCCAGCAGCCTCGGGGGGTTAGAGACCCAGTACTTC. It specifies CASSLGGLETQYF.

The DNA of the CDR3 is TGTGCCAGCAGACAGACAGAAGGGGAGCTGTTTTTT. Amino acids: CASRQTEGELFF. This sequence joins TRBV6-6 and TRBJ2-2; the D gene is possibly TRBD1 (5 bases). V gave up 6 bases and J gave up 8 bases, with 10 bases separating them. Germline CDR1 reads MNHNY; CDR2 reads SVGAGI (reference sequence). The CDR3 covers 12 residues.

In its sample, this clone was seen once. The V gene is TRBV10-2, the J gene TRBJ1-4, with D unclear. Germline loops: CDR1 WSHSY, CDR2 SAAADI. Between the trimmed V and J ends, which lost 6 bases and 0 bases, there was a span of 14 bases. The CDR3 has 16 amino acids. The CDR3 spells CASSAFLQATNEKLFF. The CDR3 DNA is TGCGCCAGCAGCGCTTTCTTACAAGCAACTAATGAAAAACTGTTTTTT.